The 22 T cell receptor beta chains presented below share a single source sample, sequenced in a study of cytomegalovirus exposure and HLA in healthy donors (dated by TCRdb to about 2017). Library construction relied on the immunoSEQ multiplex PCR assay. For the multiplex PCR, a mixture combining 60 forward primers for TCR Vbeta segments and 13 reverse primers for TCR Jbeta segments was used. As stored in TCRdb, this immuneACCESS dataset retains in-frame rearrangements with V and J assigned. A fraction of the clones does not appear; measured against another copy, unresolved V genes explain less than half of the discrepancy, and the remainder lacks a known reason. Across this sample there are some 85,000 clones, with about 80% seen only once. 1.2% to 1.5% of the sample lies in the top ten. The specimen was PBMCs. The receptors shown here come from a male donor in good health and CMV-seronegative.

The chain employs TRBV11-3 and TRBJ2-3; D perhaps matches TRBD1 (5 bases). V lost 3 bases and J 2 bases, leaving 9 bases between the germline ends. This CDR3 is 14 amino acids long. CDR1 is SGHNT, CDR2 YENEEA, per germline. The CDR3 loop is CASSFQGTTDTQYF. The CDR3 region has the DNA TGTGCCAGCAGCTTTCAGGGTACCACAGATACGCAGTATTTT. Complete variable domain (other parts from reference TRBV11-3 and TRBJ2-3): EAGVVQSPRYKIIEKKQPVAFWCNPISGHNTLYWYLQNLGQGPELLIRYENEEAVDDSQLPKDRFSAERLKGVDSTLKIQPAELGDSAVYLCASSFQGTTDTQYFGPGTRLTVL.

V gene TRBV29-1 combines with J gene TRBJ1-2, with 12 bases identical to TRBD1. The CDR3 is made up of 20 amino acids. Germline CDR1 is SQVTM and CDR2 is ANQGSEA. J gave up 3 bases and V 2 bases, and 19 bases lay outside the gene matches. The CDR3 bases are TGCAGCGTTGAAAGGGGGACAGGGGGCCTACCTCCCGCGGGAGACTATGGCTACACCTTC. This sequence encodes CSVERGTGGLPPAGDYGYTF.

The sample holds one count of this clone. V and J are TRBV7-9 and TRBJ2-7; maybe TRBD1 (5 bases). The CDR3 has 16 amino acids. Germline CDR1 SEHNR, CDR2 FQNEAQ (reference sequence). V lost 5 bases, J lost 2 bases, and 19 bases lay in between. The CDR3 protein is CASSPTGAGLTYEQYF. The CDR3 coding sequence is TGTGCCAGCAGCCCCACAGGAGCCGGGCTTACCTACGAGCAGTACTTC. Full variable domain (missing parts from reference TRBV7-9 and TRBJ2-7): DTGVSQNPRHKITKRGQNVTFRCDPISEHNRLYWYRQTLGQGPEFLTYFQNEAQLEKSRLLSDRFSAERPKGSFSTLEIQRTEQGDSAMYLCASSPTGAGLTYEQYFGPGTRLTVT.

This clone was found a few times. This CDR3 reads CASSNRGPYGYTF. For the CDR3, the DNA is TGTGCCAGCAGTAACAGGGGCCCCTATGGCTACACCTTC. The V call is TRBV28, the J call TRBJ1-2, with 7 bases that match TRBD1. The CDR3 spans 13 residues. Germline CDR1 reads MDHEN; CDR2 reads SYDVKM. J gave up 4 bases and V 5 bases, and 4 bases lay outside the gene matches.

This clone turned up a few times. The chain joins TRBV6-1 to TRBJ2-7; TRBD1 matches at 7 bases. Germline V lookup: CDR1 MNHNS, CDR2 SASEGT. V shed 8 bases and J 2 bases; nucleotides not matched to a gene: 9. This CDR3 spans 14 amino acids. The CDR3 sequence is CASAFGQATYEQYF. The CDR3 bases are TGTGCCAGCGCATTCGGACAGGCGACCTACGAGCAGTACTTC.

This sequence joins TRBV9 and TRBJ2-7, with 9 bases lining up with TRBD1. J was trimmed by 6 bases and V by 2 bases; bases with no gene match: 6. CDR1 is SGDLS and CDR2 is YYNGEE in the germline V gene. The CDR3 totals 14 residues. The CDR3, as DNA: TGTGCCAGCAGCGTGGGGACAGGGCAGGGCGAGCAGTACTTC. Its translation: CASSVGTGQGEQYF.

This clone was counted a single time. V is TRBV6-5 and J is TRBJ2-7, with D tentatively TRBD1 (6 bases). This CDR3 is built from 15 residues. Deletions cut 3 bases from V and 4 bases from J, with 16 bases between. Germline V CDR1 and CDR2: MNHEY, SVGAGI. The CDR3 protein is CASSYWAGVFYEQYF. CDR3 sequence (DNA): TGTGCCAGCAGTTATTGGGCAGGGGTTTTTTACGAGCAGTACTTC.

The rearrangement links TRBV10-1 to TRBJ2-7; TRBD2 agrees at 7 bases. J lost 1 base, V lost 5 bases, and 5 bases had no gene match. Germline loops: CDR1 WNHNN, CDR2 SYGVQD (reference sequence). CDR3 length: 14 residues. CDR3 nucleotides: TGCGCCAGCAGTACGGGCGGGAGTTCCTACGAGCAGTACTTC. Translation: CASSTGGSSYEQYF.

This clone came up a few times. The chain uses TRBV9 and TRBJ2-1, with TRBD2 matching 16 bases. V dropped 3 bases and J dropped 6; count of bases not matched to a gene: 6. Per germline, CDR1 SGDLS and CDR2 YYNGEE. CDR3 length: 17 amino acids. The CDR3: CASSAPGLAGGLNEQFF. CDR3 nucleotides: TGTGCCAGCAGCGCCCCGGGACTAGCGGGAGGGCTCAATGAGCAGTTCTTC.

The rearrangement joins TRBV7-3 to TRBJ2-7; a possible D gene is TRBD1 (8 bases). The V gene lost 1 base and the J gene lost 5 bases, with 15 bases spanning the gap. The germline gives CDR1 SGHTA, CDR2 FQGTGA. This CDR3 comprises 15 residues. The CDR3 here is CASSLNRGGVDEQYF. In DNA, the CDR3 is TGTGCCAGCAGCTTAAACAGGGGGGGTGTGGACGAGCAGTACTTC.

A remark on this clone: At one end, the junction sequence differs from germline, possibly due to a read error. The chain combines TRBV28 with TRBJ1-2; TRBD1 matches 7 bases. Germline V gene lookup returns CDR1 MDHEN and CDR2 SYDVKM. CDR3 size: 12 residues. The DNA of the CDR3 is TGTGCCAGCAGTACGGGGTGGGACAGAAATATTTTC. Protein sequence: CASSTGWDRNIF.

The gene calls are TRBV6-5 and TRBJ2-7; tentative D call: TRBD2 (6 bases). The CDR3 runs to 15 residues. V lost 4 bases, J lost 2 bases, and 15 bases lay in between. Germline V gene lookup returns CDR1 MNHEY and CDR2 SVGAGI. In DNA form, the CDR3 reads TGTGCCAGCAGTTTGGAGGGACTGCTTCCCTACGAGCAGTACTTC. Its protein is CASSLEGLLPYEQYF.

This clone was seen more than once but under ten times. The chain recombines TRBV18 with TRBJ1-4, with 7 bases that match TRBD1. The CDR3 has 14 amino acids. Unmatched junction bases numbered 6, after V lost 3 bases and J lost 8 bases. Germline V gives CDR1 KGHSH, CDR2 LQKENI. CDR3 region: CASSPTRTGEKLFF. The CDR3 coding sequence is TGTGCCAGCTCACCTACTCGGACAGGCGAAAAACTGTTTTTT.

The chain couples TRBV6-5 to TRBJ2-7; TRBD1 is a possible D gene (5 bases). V was shortened by 10 bases and J by 0 bases, with 19 bases between the two germline ends. This CDR3 is built from 15 residues. Looked up from germline, CDR1 is MNHEY and CDR2 is SVGAGI. This CDR3 is CATRLNGADSYEQYF. Here the CDR3 DNA reads TGTGCCACCAGACTTAATGGGGCCGACTCCTACGAGCAGTACTTC.

The chain has TRBV9 and TRBJ1-6, with TRBD1 as a possible D gene (5 bases). V lost 4 bases, J lost 8 bases, and 19 bases lay in between. Germline CDR1 SGDLS, CDR2 YYNGEE. This CDR3 is built from 16 residues. The CDR3 DNA sequence: TGTGCCAGCAGCCCACCGGGACTCGGGCGTTATTCACCCCTCCACTTT. Amino acids: CASSPPGLGRYSPLHF.

This chain connects TRBV10-3 to TRBJ2-1, with D tentatively TRBD2 (5 bases). V was pared by 10 bases and J by 2 bases, with 15 bases between. CDR1 ENHRY and CDR2 SYGVKD come from the germline V gene. CDR3 length: 14 residues. The CDR3 DNA sequence: TGTGCCACGGCCGGGGATCGGGCCTACAATGAGCAGTTCTTC. Its protein is CATAGDRAYNEQFF.

The chain employs TRBV7-9 and TRBJ2-1; 10 nucleotides match TRBD2. The V gene end was trimmed by 5 bases and the J gene end by 10 bases; junction bases not matched to a gene: 20. This CDR3 is 18 amino acids long. CDR1 is SEHNR, CDR2 FQNEAQ, per germline (reference sequence). The CDR3 spells CASSQTGRLAGEPGEQFF. CDR3 nucleotides: TGTGCCAGCAGCCAAACTGGCCGTCTAGCGGGAGAGCCGGGGGAGCAGTTCTTC.

This clone was recorded a few times. The J gene is TRBJ2-7, the V gene TRBV7-8, with 11 nucleotides matching TRBD2. The CDR3 sequence is 16 residues long. The germline gives CDR1 SGHVS, CDR2 FQNEAQ. V gave up 2 bases and J gave up 6 bases; unmatched junction bases: 9. The CDR3 spells CASSLRRGTSGTEQYF. The CDR3 nucleotides are TGTGCCAGCAGCTTAAGACGTGGGACTAGCGGCACCGAGCAGTACTTC. Looking up the rest from reference TRBV7-8 and TRBJ2-7 gives the full variable domain: GAGVSQSPRYKVAKRGQDVALRCDPISGHVSLFWYQQALGQGPEFLTYFQNEAQLDKSGLPSDRFFAERPEGSVSTLKIQRTQQEDSAVYLCASSLRRGTSGTEQYFGPGTRLTVT.

The sample holds one count of this clone. This chain uses TRBV6-1 with TRBJ2-5; D is perhaps TRBD2 (5 bases). Per the germline V gene, CDR1 is MNHNS and CDR2 is SASEGT. The germline V and J ends were trimmed by 5 bases and 5 bases, with 12 bases remaining between them. The CDR3 length is 13 residues. CDR3 residues: CASSQRGAETQYF. DNA of the CDR3: TGTGCCAGCAGTCAACGGGGTGCGGAGACCCAGTACTTC.

CDR3 amino acids: CASSEGSSWREQFF. In DNA, the CDR3 is TGTGCCAGCAGTGAAGGGTCCTCCTGGCGGGAGCAGTTCTTC. The rearrangement uses TRBV6-1 and TRBJ2-1, with unresolved D. Trimming left V 1 base short and J 10 bases short, with 14 bases between. CDR3 length equals 14 residues. Looked up from germline, CDR1 is MNHNS and CDR2 is SASEGT.

The chain uses TRBV5-1 and TRBJ1-4, with D possibly being TRBD1 (5 bases). The CDR3 loop spans 15 amino acids. V was clipped by 0 bases and J by 5 bases, with 11 bases between them. The V gene's germline CDR1 is SGHRS and CDR2 YFSETQ. This chain's CDR3 is CASSLGQTENEKLFF. Written as DNA, the CDR3 is TGCGCCAGCAGCTTGGGACAGACAGAAAATGAAAAACTGTTTTTT. Together with reference TRBV5-1 and TRBJ1-4, the CDR3 gives the full variable domain: KAGVTQTPRYLIKTRGQQVTLSCSPISGHRSVSWYQQTPGQGLQFLFEYFSETQRNKGNFPGRFSGRQFSNSRSEMNVSTLELGDSALYLCASSLGQTENEKLFFGSGTQLSVL.

The V call is TRBV28, the J call TRBJ1-5; D is perhaps TRBD1 (6 bases). Trimming took off 5 bases at V and 3 bases at J, with 17 bases between the two ends. CDR3 length: 16 residues. Germline assignment: CDR1 MDHEN and CDR2 SYDVKM. The CDR3 region is CASSPNAQGNNQPQHF. In DNA, the CDR3 is TGTGCCAGCAGTCCCAATGCCCAGGGGAACAATCAGCCCCAGCATTTT.